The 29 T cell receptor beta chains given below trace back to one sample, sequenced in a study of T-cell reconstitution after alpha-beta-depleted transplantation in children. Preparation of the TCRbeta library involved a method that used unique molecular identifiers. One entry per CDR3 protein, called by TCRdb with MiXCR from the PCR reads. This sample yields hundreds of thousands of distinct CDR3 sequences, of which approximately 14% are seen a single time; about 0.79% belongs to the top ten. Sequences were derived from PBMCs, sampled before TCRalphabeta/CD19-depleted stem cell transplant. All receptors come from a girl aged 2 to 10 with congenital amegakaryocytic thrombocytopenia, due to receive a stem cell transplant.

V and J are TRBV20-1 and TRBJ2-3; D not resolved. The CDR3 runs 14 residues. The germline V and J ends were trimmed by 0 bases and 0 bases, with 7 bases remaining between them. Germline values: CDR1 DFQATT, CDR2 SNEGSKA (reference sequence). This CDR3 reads CSARDRSSTDTQYF. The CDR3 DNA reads TGCAGTGCTAGAGATCGTTCTAGCACAGATACGCAGTATTTT.

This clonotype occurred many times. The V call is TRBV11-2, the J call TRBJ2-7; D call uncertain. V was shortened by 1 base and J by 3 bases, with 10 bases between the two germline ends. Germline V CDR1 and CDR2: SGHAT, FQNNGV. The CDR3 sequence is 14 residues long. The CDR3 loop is CASSLGGGVYEQYF. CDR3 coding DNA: TGTGCCAGCAGCTTAGGGGGTGGGGTCTACGAGCAGTACTTC.

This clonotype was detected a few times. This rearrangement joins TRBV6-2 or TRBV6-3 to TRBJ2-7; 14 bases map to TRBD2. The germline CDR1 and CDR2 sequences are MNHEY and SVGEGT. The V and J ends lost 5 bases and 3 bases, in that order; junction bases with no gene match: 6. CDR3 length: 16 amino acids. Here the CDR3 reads CASSPLGTSGSYEQYF. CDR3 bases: TGTGCCAGCAGTCCCCTCGGGACTAGCGGGAGCTACGAGCAGTACTTC.

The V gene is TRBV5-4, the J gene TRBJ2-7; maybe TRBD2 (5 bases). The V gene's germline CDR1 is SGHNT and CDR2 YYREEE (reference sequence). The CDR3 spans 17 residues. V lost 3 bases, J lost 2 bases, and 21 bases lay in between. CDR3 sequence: CASSSNRERARTYEQYF. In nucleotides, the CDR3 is TGTGCCAGCAGCTCTAATCGGGAAAGGGCCCGTACCTACGAGCAGTACTTC.

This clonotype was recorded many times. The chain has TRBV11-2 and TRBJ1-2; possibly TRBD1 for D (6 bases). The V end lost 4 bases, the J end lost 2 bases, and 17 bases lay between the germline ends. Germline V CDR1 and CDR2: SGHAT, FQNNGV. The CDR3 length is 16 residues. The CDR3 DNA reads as TGTGCCAGCAGCTCGGCCCGGGGGGCTGGGAACTATGGCTACACCTTC. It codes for CASSSARGAGNYGYTF.

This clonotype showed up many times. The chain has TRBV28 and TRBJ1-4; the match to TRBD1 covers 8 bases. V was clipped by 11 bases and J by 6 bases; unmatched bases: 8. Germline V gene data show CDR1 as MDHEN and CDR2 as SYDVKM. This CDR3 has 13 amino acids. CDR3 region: CAAGGTGDEKLFF. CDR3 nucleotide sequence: TGTGCCGCGGGCGGGACAGGAGATGAAAAACTGTTTTTT.

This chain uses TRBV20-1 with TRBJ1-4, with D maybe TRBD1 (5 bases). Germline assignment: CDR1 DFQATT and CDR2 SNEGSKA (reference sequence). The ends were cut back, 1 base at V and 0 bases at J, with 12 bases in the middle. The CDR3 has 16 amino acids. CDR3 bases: TGCAGTGCTAGAGTTACCGGGACGGCAACTAATGAAAAACTGTTTTTT. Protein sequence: CSARVTGTATNEKLFF.

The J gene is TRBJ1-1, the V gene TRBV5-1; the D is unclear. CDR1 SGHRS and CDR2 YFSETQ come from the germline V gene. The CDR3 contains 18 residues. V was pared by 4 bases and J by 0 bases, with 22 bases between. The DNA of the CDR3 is TGCGCCAGCAGCCCCGGTGGCTGGACCGATGCTATGAACACTGAAGCTTTCTTT. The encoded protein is CASSPGGWTDAMNTEAFF.

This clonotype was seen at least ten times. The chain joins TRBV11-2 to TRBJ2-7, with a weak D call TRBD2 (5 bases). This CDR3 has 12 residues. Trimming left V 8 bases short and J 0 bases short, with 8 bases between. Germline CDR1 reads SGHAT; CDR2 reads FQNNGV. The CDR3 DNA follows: TGTGCCAGCGGCGGGCCCTCCTACGAGCAGTACTTC. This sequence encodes CASGGPSYEQYF.

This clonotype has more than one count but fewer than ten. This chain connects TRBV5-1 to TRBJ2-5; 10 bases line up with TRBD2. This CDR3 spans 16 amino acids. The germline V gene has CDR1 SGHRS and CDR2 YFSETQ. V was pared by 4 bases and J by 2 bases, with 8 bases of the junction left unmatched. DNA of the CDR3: TGCGCCAGCAGCCTGGGGGGACTAGCGAAACAAGAGACCCAGTACTTC. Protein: CASSLGGLAKQETQYF.

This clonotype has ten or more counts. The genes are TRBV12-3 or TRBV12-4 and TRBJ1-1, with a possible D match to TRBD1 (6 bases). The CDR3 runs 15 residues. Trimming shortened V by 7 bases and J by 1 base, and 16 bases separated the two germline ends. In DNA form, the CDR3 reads TGTGCCAGCAACCCGGAAACGGGGGCGAACACTGAAGCTTTCTTT. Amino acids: CASNPETGANTEAFF.

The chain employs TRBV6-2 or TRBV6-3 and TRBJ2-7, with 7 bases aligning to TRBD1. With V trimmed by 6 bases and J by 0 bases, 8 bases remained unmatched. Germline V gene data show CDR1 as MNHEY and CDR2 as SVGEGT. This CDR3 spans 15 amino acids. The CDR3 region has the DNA TGTGCCAGCAGCTGGGACAGCGTTAGCTCCTACGAGCAGTACTTC. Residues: CASSWDSVSSYEQYF.

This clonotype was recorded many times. Here the CDR3 reads CSASPRESDTQYF. The CDR3 bases are TGCAGTGCTAGCCCCCGGGAGTCAGATACGCAGTATTTT. This chain uses TRBV20-1 with TRBJ2-3, with D maybe TRBD2 (6 bases). V dropped 3 bases and J dropped 4 bases, with 11 bases sitting between them. CDR3 size: 13 residues. The germline V gene has CDR1 DFQATT and CDR2 SNEGSKA (reference sequence).

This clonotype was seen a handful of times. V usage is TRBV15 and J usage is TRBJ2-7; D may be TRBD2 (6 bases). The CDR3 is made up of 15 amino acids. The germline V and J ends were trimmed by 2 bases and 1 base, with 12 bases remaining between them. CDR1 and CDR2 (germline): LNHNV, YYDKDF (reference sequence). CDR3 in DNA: TGTGCCACCAGCAGATCCAGACTAGAATCCTACGAGCAGTACTTC. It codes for CATSRSRLESYEQYF.

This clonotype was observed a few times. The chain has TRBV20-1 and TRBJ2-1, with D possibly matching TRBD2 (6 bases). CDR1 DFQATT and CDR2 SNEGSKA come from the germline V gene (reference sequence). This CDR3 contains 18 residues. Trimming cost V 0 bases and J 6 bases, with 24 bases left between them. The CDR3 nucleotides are TGCAGTGCTAGAGATTCCTTGGCCGCACAGCGGGTGGGCAATGAGCAGTTCTTC. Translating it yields CSARDSLAAQRVGNEQFF.

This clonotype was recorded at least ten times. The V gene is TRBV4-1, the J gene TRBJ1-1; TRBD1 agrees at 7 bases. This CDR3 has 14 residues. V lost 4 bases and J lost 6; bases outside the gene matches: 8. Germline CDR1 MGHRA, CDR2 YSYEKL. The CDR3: CASSRQRQGPEAFF. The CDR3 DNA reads TGCGCCAGCAGCCGCCAACGACAGGGCCCTGAAGCTTTCTTT.

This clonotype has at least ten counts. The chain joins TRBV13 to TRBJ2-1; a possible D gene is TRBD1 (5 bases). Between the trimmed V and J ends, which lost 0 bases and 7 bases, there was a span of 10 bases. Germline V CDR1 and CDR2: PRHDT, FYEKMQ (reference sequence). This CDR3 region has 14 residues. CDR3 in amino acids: CASSLGQAVNEQFF. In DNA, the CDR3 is TGTGCCAGCAGCTTAGGACAGGCGGTAAATGAGCAGTTCTTC.

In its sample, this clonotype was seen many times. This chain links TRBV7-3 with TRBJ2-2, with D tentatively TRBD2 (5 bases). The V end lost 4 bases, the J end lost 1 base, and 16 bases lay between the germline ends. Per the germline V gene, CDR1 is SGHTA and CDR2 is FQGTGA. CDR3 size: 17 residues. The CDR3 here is CASSYSVVGGNTGELFF. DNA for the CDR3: TGTGCCAGCAGCTATAGCGTGGTCGGAGGGAACACCGGGGAGCTGTTTTTT. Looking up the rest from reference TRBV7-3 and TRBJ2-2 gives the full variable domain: GAGVSQTPSNKVTEKGKYVELRCDPISGHTALYWYRQSLGQGPEFLIYFQGTGAADDSGLPNDRFFAVRPEGSVSTLKIQRTERGDSAVYLCASSYSVVGGNTGELFFGEGSRLTVL.

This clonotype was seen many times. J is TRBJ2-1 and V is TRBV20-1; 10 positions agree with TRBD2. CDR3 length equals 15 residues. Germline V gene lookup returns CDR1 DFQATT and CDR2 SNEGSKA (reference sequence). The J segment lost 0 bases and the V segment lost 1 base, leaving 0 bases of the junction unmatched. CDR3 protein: CSARASGSSYNEQFF. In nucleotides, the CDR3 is TGCAGTGCTAGAGCTAGCGGGAGCTCCTACAATGAGCAGTTCTTC.

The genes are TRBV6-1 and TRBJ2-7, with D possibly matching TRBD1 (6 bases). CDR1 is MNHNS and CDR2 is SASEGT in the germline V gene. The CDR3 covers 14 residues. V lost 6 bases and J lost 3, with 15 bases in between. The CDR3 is CASSTLRTVYEQYF. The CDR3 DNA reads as TGTGCCAGCAGCACCTTACGGACAGTCTACGAGCAGTACTTC.

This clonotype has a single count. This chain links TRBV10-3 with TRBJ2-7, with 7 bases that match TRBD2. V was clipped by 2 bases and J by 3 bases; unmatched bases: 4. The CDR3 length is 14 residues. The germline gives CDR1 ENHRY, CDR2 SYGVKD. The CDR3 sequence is CAISEGLGYYEQYF. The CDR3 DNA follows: TGTGCCATCAGTGAGGGACTAGGGTACTACGAGCAGTACTTC.

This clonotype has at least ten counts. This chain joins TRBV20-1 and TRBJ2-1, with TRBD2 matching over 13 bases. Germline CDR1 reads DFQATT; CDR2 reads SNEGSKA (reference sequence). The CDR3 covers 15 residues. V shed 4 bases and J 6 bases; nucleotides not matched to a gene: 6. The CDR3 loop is CSATRLAGGFNEQFF. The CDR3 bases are TGCAGTGCTACCCGACTAGCGGGAGGCTTCAATGAGCAGTTCTTC.

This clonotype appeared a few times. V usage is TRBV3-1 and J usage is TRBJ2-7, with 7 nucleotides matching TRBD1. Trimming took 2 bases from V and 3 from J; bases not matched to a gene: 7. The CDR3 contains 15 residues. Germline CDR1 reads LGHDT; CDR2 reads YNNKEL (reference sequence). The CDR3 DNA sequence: TGTGCCAGCAGCCAACACGGGACAGACGACTACGAGCAGTACTTC. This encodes CASSQHGTDDYEQYF.

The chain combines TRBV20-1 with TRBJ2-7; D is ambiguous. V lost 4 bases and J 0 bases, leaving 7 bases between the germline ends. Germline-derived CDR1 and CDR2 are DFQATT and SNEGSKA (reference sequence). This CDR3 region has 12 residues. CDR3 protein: CSATKASYEQYF. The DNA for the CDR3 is TGCAGTGCTACAAAAGCCTCCTACGAGCAGTACTTC.

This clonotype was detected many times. The CDR3 nucleotides read TGCAGCCTGAGACAGCTCCAATCCACAGATACGCAGTATTTT. Amino acids: CSLRQLQSTDTQYF. This chain joins TRBV29-1 and TRBJ2-3, with D possibly matching TRBD1 (5 bases). Trimming stripped 8 bases from V and 2 bases from J, with 17 bases between. The germline CDR1 and CDR2 sequences are SQVTM and ANQGSEA. The CDR3 runs to 14 residues.

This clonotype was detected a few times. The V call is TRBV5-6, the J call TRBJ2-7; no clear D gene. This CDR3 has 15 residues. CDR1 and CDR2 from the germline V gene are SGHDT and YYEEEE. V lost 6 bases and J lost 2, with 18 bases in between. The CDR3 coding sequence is TGTGCCAGCACCCTAAACCGACTTCCTACCTACGAGCAGTACTTC. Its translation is CASTLNRLPTYEQYF.

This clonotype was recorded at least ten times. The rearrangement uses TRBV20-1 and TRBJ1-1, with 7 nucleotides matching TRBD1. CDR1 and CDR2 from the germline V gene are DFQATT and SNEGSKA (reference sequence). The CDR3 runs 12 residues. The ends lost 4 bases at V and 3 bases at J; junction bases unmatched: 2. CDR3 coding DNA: TGCAGTGCTACAGACAGGGACACTGAAGCTTTCTTT. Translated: CSATDRDTEAFF.

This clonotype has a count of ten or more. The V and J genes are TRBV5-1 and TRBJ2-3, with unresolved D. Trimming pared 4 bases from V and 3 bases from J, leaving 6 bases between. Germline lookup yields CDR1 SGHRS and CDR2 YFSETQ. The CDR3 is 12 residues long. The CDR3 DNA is TGCGCCAGCAGCACCACTACAGATACGCAGTATTTT. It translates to CASSTTTDTQYF.

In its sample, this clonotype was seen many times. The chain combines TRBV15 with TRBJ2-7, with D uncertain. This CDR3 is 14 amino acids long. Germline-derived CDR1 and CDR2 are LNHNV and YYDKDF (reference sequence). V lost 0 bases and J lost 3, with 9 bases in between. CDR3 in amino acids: CATSRDLGVYEQYF. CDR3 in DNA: TGTGCCACCAGCAGAGATCTTGGAGTCTACGAGCAGTACTTC.